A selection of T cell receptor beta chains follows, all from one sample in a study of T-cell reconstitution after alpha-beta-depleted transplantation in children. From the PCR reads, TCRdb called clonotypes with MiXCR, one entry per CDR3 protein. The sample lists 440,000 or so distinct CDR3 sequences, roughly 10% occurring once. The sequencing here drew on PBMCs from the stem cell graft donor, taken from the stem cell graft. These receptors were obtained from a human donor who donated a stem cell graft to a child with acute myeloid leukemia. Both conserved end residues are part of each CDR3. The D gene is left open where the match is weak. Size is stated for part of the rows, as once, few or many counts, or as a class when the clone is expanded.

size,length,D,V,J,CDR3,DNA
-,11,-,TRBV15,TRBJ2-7,CATGANYEQYF,TGTGCCACCGGAGCAAACTACGAGCAGTACTTC
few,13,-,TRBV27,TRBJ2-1,CASSLYLSNEQFF,TGTGCCAGCAGTTTATACCTATCCAATGAGCAGTTCTTC
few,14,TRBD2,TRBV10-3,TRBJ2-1,CAISPGLAYNEQFF,TGTGCCATCAGTCCTGGACTAGCCTACAACGAGCAGTTCTTC
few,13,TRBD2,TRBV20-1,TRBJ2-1,CSAREGTSNEQFF,TGCAGTGCTAGAGAGGGGACTAGCAATGAGCAGTTCTTC
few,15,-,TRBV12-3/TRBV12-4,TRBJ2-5,CASSPALGNQETQYF,TGTGCCAGCAGCCCAGCTCTGGGGAACCAAGAGACCCAGTACTTC
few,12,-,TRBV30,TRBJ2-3,CAWSVGSDTQYF,TGTGCCTGGAGTGTAGGATCAGATACGCAGTATTTT
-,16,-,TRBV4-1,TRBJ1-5,CASSQEQEDSNQPQHF,TGCGCCAGCAGCCAGGAACAGGAAGATAGCAATCAGCCCCAGCATTTT
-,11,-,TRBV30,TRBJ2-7,CAWSRGLEQYF,TGTGCCTGGAGTCGCGGGCTCGAGCAGTACTTC
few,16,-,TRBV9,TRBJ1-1,CASSVEPPGFNTEAFF,TGTGCCAGCAGCGTAGAACCGCCGGGTTTCAACACTGAAGCTTTCTTT
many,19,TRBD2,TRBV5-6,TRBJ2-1,CASSLAVAASGRLYNEQFF,TGTGCCAGCAGCTTGGCCGTGGCGGCTAGCGGGAGACTTTACAATGAGCAGTTCTTC
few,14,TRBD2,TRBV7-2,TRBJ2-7,CASSPQRESYEQYF,TGTGCCAGCAGTCCCCAGCGGGAGAGTTACGAGCAGTACTTC
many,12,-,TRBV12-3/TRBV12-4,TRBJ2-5,CASSFGRETQYF,TGTGCCAGCAGTTTCGGCAGGGAGACCCAGTACTTC
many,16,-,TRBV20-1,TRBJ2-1,CSARIVGEGAYNEQFF,TGCAGTGCTAGGATTGTAGGTGAGGGCGCCTACAATGAGCAGTTCTTC
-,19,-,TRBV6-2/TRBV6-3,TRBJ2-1,CASSVPIPSTQGRSDEQFF,TGTGCCAGCAGTGTACCAATACCCTCAACGCAGGGCCGGTCTGATGAGCAGTTCTTC
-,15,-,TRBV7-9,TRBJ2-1,CASSLVAPEGGEQFF,TGTGCCAGCAGCTTAGTAGCTCCGGAGGGGGGTGAGCAGTTCTTC
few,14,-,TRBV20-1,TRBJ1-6,CSASRPGHNSPLHF,TGCAGTGCTAGTCGTCCAGGGCACAATTCACCCCTCCACTTT
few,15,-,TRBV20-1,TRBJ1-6,CSAREITGQDSPLHF,TGCAGTGCTAGAGAAATTACAGGGCAGGATTCACCCCTCCACTTT
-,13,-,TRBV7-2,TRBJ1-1,CASSLKPRREAFF,TGTGCCAGCAGCTTAAAGCCCCGACGCGAAGCTTTCTTT
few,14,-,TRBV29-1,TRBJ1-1,CSVAGLKKNTEAFF,TGCAGCGTAGCCGGACTCAAGAAGAACACTGAAGCTTTCTTT
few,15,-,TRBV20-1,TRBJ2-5,CSARDMNRAQETQYF,TGCAGTGCTAGAGATATGAACAGGGCCCAAGAGACCCAGTACTTC
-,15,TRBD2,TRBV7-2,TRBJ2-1,CASTAGLADYNEQFF,TGTGCCAGCACCGCGGGACTAGCGGATTACAATGAGCAGTTCTTC
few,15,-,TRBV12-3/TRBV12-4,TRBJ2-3,CASSTHTPSTDTQYF,TGTGCCAGCAGTACCCACACACCTAGCACAGATACGCAGTATTTT
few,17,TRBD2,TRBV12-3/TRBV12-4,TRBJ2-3,CASSLLLAGVGTDTQYF,TGTGCCAGCAGTTTACTGCTAGCGGGAGTGGGCACAGATACGCAGTATTTT
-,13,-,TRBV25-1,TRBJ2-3,CASGWGFADTQYF,TGTGCTTCCGGTTGGGGGTTCGCAGATACGCAGTATTTT
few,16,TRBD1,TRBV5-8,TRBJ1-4,CASSYGQVTTNEKLFF,TGTGCCAGCAGCTATGGACAGGTCACAACTAATGAAAAACTGTTTTTT
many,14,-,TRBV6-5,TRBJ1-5,CASSLERENQPQHF,TGTGCCAGCAGTTTAGAGAGGGAAAATCAGCCCCAGCATTTT
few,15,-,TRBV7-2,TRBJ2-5,CASSLGARDKETQYF,TGTGCCAGCAGCTTAGGGGCGAGAGACAAAGAGACCCAGTACTTC
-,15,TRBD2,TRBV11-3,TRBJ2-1,CASSWTGGTDNEQFF,TGTGCCAGCAGCTGGACGGGGGGGACGGACAATGAGCAGTTCTTC
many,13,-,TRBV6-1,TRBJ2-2,CASSESGHGELFF,TGTGCCAGCAGTGAATCTGGGCACGGGGAGCTGTTTTTT
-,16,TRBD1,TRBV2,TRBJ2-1,CASSEARRTGVNEQFF,TGTGCCAGCAGTGAAGCGCGGAGGACAGGGGTAAATGAGCAGTTCTTC
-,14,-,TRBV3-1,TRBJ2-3,CASSQGRHTDTQYF,TGTGCCAGCAGCCAAGGGCGGCACACAGATACGCAGTATTTT